This T cell receptor (beta chain) was captured by sequencing in a study of blood T cell repertoires in COVID-19. The method was immunoSEQ multiplex PCR; TCRdb's version includes in-frame clones alone and lacks a portion of them. The data hold 95,000 to 150,000 clones, with roughly 84% observed a single time. This clone showed up many times. The sequence was obtained from a woman aged 30 to 39 who had recovered from COVID-19. Sequenced material: PBMCs or T cells enriched from blood (not recorded which).

CDR3 nucleotides: TGTGCCAGCAGTGACTCGGCGGTCACGAGCACAGATACGCAGTATTTT. Translating it yields CASSDSAVTSTDTQYF. V is TRBV6-4 and J is TRBJ2-3; D gene unclear. CDR1 MRHNA and CDR2 SNTAGT come from the germline V gene. There are 16 residues in the CDR3. V was clipped by 0 bases and J by 0 bases, with 10 bases between them.